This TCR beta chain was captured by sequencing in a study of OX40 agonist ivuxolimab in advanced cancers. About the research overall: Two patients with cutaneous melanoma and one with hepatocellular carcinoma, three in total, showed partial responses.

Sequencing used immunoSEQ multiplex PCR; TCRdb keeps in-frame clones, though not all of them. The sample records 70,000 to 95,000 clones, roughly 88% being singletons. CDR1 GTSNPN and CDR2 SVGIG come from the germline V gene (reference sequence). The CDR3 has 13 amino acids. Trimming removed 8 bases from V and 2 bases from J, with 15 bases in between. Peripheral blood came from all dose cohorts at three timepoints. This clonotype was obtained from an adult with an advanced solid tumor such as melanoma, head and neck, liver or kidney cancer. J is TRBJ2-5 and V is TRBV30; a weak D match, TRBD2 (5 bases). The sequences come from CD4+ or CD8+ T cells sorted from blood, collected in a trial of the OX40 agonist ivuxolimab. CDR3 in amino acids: CASTAGAQETQYF. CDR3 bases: TGTGCCAGCACGGCGGGCGCACAAGAGACCCAGTACTTC.